This T cell receptor beta chain is drawn from a study of cytomegalovirus exposure and HLA in healthy donors. Study-level results: A later analysis reportedly found that, within productive TCRs, an Asian-associated ancestry cluster had fewer N-insertions than the mean observed across the 666 donors. Per a later analysis, 15,000 to 20,000 TCR beta sequences showed association with HLA alleles at 0.05 false discovery rate. As a later analysis revealed, the rate of TCR association differed by HLA locus, with DRB1 most and HLA-C fewest.

13 Jbeta primers and 60 Vbeta primers were used for the PCR. Sequencing used immunoSEQ multiplex PCR; TCRdb keeps in-frame clones, though not all of them. Among tens of thousands of clones listed, about 80% were seen once. CDR3 length: 11 amino acids. The V end was cut by 3 bases, the J end by 3 bases, with 3 bases between. In germline, CDR1 is MGHDK, CDR2 SYGVNS. Points on this clone: Its antigen is undetermined. This sample includes further DNA sequences coding for the same CDR3.

The sequenced sample was PBMCs. The clonotype comes from a female donor in good health and CMV-seronegative. The chain is built from TRBV25-1 and TRBJ2-7; D is uncertain. CDR3 nucleotide sequence: TGTGCCAGCAGTGACTACTACGAGCAGTACTTC. Translation: CASSDYYEQYF.